This T cell receptor (beta chain) is from a study of cytomegalovirus exposure and HLA in healthy donors. The CDR3 totals 14 residues. V lost 4 bases, J lost 6 bases, and 5 bases stayed unmatched. Germline V gene data show CDR1 as SGHTA and CDR2 as FQGTGA. General study findings and limits: Follow-up analysis found HLA locus-dependent TCR association rates, highest for DRB1 and lowest for HLA-C.

As regards this clone: Its antigen is not identified.

Primers included in the PCR were 60 Vbeta and 13 Jbeta primers. Measured with immunoSEQ multiplex PCR; TCRdb has only the in-frame clones, and not every one. The data hold 70,000 to 85,000 clones, with 74% observed a single time. This TCR was sampled from a man aged 35-49 years in good health and CMV-seropositive. The chain recombines TRBV7-3 with TRBJ2-2; TRBD1 agrees at 7 bases. Source material: PBMCs. The CDR3 region has the DNA TGTGCCAGCAGCTCAAATCAGGGGGCCGGGGAGCTGTTTTTT. Protein: CASSSNQGAGELFF.